The T cell receptor (beta chain) under discussion was sequenced for a study of vaccination effects on CD4 cells after COVID-19. The wider study: Before any sequencing was done, the ViraFEST assay used viral peptide pools to expand antigen-specific CD4+ T cells. Points from the study as a whole: Late post-vaccination samples showed marked contraction of infection- and vaccine-induced clones.

Clones were read by immunoSEQ multiplex PCR, and TCRdb kept only the in-frame ones, dropping some. The repertoire includes more than 30,000 clones, approximately 70% of them detected once, and about 3.8% sits in the top ten. At the end of approximately 10 days of culture, CD4+ T cells were isolated. Vaccinated recipients, who were negative for nucleocapsid antibodies, had no history of SARS-CoV-2 infection. Half-medium changes using IL-2 medium occurred on days 3 and 7. Germline loops: CDR1 SGHRS, CDR2 YFSETQ. V was pared by 9 bases and J by 0 bases, with 14 bases between. This CDR3 comprises 14 residues. A word on this clone: Its antigen is unknown.

This clonotype originated in a human donor who received a COVID-19 vaccine. The specimen was CD4+ T cells from PBMCs cultured without peptide, collected before COVID-19 vaccination. This chain links TRBV5-1 with TRBJ2-3; D might be TRBD1 or TRBD2, each matching 6 bases. CDR3 sequence reads: CATSGGPSTDTQYF. The DNA for the CDR3 is TGCGCCACCTCCGGGGGCCCTAGCACAGATACGCAGTATTTT.